The rows below give T cell receptor beta chains drawn from one sample of a study of T cell repertoires in cytomegalovirus infection. TCRdb re-derived calls from the reads in MiXCR, one entry per CDR3 protein. In the table there are 490,000 or so distinct CDR3 sequences, approximately 10% of which are singletons. Sequenced sample: PBMCs. These receptor sequences come from a human donor in good health (CMV status not recorded). Some clones in this sample may be carry-over from other donors' samples. Both conserved end residues are part of each CDR3. The D gene is left open where the match is weak. Only part of the rows carry a size: once, few, many, or a class if the clone is expanded.

v_gene	j_gene	abundance	d_gene	CDR3nt	CDR3aa
TRBV5-1	TRBJ2-7	few	TRBD2	TGCGCCAGCAGTCGGGTGGCTAGCGGGGGAGATGAGCAGTACTTC	CASSRVASGGDEQYF
TRBV3-1	TRBJ2-1	NA	NA	TGTGCCAGCAGCCAAGGGCAGGACGGGTCCTACAATGAGCAGTTCTTC	CASSQGQDGSYNEQFF
TRBV6-5	TRBJ2-3	many	TRBD2	TGTGCCAGCAGTTACAGGGCCTTTAGCGGGGGGGAGGTAGATACGCAGTATTTT	CASSYRAFSGGEVDTQYF
TRBV9	TRBJ1-5	many	NA	TGTGCCAGCAGCGTAGACGGGGCAGGACAGCCCCAGCATTTT	CASSVDGAGQPQHF
TRBV7-9	TRBJ2-4	many	NA	TGTGCCAGCAGCTTACGGGGTCCGGCCAAAAACATTCAGTACTTC	CASSLRGPAKNIQYF
TRBV20-1	TRBJ2-3	NA	TRBD2	TGCAGTGCTAGCCAAAGGACTAGCGGGGGTATTGATACGCAGTATTTT	CSASQRTSGGIDTQYF
TRBV19	TRBJ2-4	many	NA	TGTGCCAGTAGTCAACCGGGAGACAAAAACATTCAGTACTTC	CASSQPGDKNIQYF
TRBV10-3	TRBJ1-5	NA	NA	TGTGCCATCAGCGTGGACGAGAATCAGCCCCAGCATTTT	CAISVDENQPQHF
TRBV27	TRBJ2-5	many	NA	TGTGCCAGCAGGCCCGCTTGGCGGGGATTCCAAGAGACCCAGTACTTC	CASRPAWRGFQETQYF
TRBV29-1	TRBJ2-7	few	TRBD2	TGCAGCGTGGAGCGGGAGGCGTCCGAGCAGTACTTC	CSVEREASEQYF
TRBV18	TRBJ1-2	many	NA	TGTGCCAGCTCACCCGGACCCCTGTCGCGGGGCTACACCTTC	CASSPGPLSRGYTF
TRBV28	TRBJ2-7	many	TRBD1	TGTGCCAGCAGTTTAGGGGGACAGAGCTACGAGCAGTACTTC	CASSLGGQSYEQYF
TRBV20-1	TRBJ1-2	many	NA	TGCAGTGCTAGAGATAGTGGGGGACTCTTACCGTATGGCTACACCTTC	CSARDSGGLLPYGYTF
TRBV27	TRBJ2-2	many	TRBD2	TGTGCCTCTAGCTCTCGCGGGAGGGTAACCGGGGAGCTGTTTTTT	CASSSRGRVTGELFF
TRBV20-1	TRBJ1-2	NA	NA	TGCAGTGCTACCCCCGGTTGGGGTGCCTCTCATGGCTACACCTTC	CSATPGWGASHGYTF
TRBV5-4	TRBJ1-1	many	NA	TGTGCCAGTCTGGGAGAGGGGAACACTGAAGCTTTCTTT	CASLGEGNTEAFF